This T cell receptor (beta chain) was sequenced in a study of regulatory T cells in long-lasting Graves disease. Overall study findings and caveats: Reduced TCR diversity was observed in persistent Graves' patients versus newly diagnosed patients.

The time point denotes: newly diagnosed GD, antithyroid drugs for less than 3 months. The TCR library was made from RNA extracted from PBMCs. One endocrinology department in Xi'an, China, was where patients came from. Construction of the TCR beta libraries employed iRepertoire HTBI primers in conjunction with Arm-PCR of CDR3 regions. In the original analysis: From all samples, identification returned approximately 15 TRBJ and around 62 TRBV segments. MiXCR, applied by TCRdb to the multiplex PCR reads, yields one record per CDR3 protein. These V and J calls are TCRdb output, not the study's own analysis. This sample has almost 450,000 distinct CDR3 sequences, with around 17% found just once. This clonotype was observed many times. Its antigen is as yet unknown. Per the germline V gene, CDR1 is KGHDR and CDR2 is SFDVKD. The CDR3 has 13 amino acids. V dropped 1 base and J dropped 5 bases, with 5 bases sitting between them.

The sample was also linked to a second study, of T cells in Graves' hyperthyroidism and ophthalmopathy. From that report: A set of HTBI primers served as the primers for a first-round RT-PCR of the TCR CDR3.

The chain has TRBV24-1 and TRBJ2-1; D is uncertain. The sequence derives from a woman in her thirties with Graves disease. The specimen comprised peripheral blood mononuclear cells (PBMCs), sampled at new diagnosis, from a patient treated with antithyroid drugs. The CDR3 nucleotides read TGTGCCACCAGTGATTTTTGGGACAATGAGCAGTTCTTC. The encoded protein is CATSDFWDNEQFF.